This entry is about one T cell receptor (beta chain). Looked up from germline, CDR1 is MNHEY and CDR2 is SVGAGI. V was cut by 7 bases and J by 0 bases, with 15 bases left in between. The CDR3 sequence is 15 residues long. This entry belongs to a study of Ad26.COV2.S vaccination and SARS-CoV-2 variants. Looking at the study overall: This donor came from the COV1001 trial of Ad26.COV2.S. The vaccine Ad26.COV2.S was put into the muscle once, or twice with 56 days between.

Treatment given: roughly 20 received Ad26.COV2.S at low or high dose, single or two shots; 5 received placebo; per-sample allocation not given. Repertoires come from day 63 after the first vaccine or placebo injection. An Ad26 vector was used to express Wuhan-strain SARS-CoV-2 spike as the vaccine. This table comes from immunoSEQ multiplex PCR, and its TCRdb copy is limited to in-frame clones, with some not included. The table shows fewer than 300,000 clones, with about 87% occurring only once. The V gene is TRBV6-5, the J gene TRBJ1-1, with D maybe TRBD1 (6 bases). Sequencing was performed on peripheral blood, taken in a trial of Ad26.COV2.S vaccine versus placebo. This clonotype was obtained from a person aged 18-60 years who received the Ad26.COV2.S COVID-19 vaccine or a placebo. CDR3 amino acids: CASTSQGRMNTEAFF. CDR3 coding DNA: TGTGCCAGCACTTCTCAGGGGAGGATGAACACTGAAGCTTTCTTT.